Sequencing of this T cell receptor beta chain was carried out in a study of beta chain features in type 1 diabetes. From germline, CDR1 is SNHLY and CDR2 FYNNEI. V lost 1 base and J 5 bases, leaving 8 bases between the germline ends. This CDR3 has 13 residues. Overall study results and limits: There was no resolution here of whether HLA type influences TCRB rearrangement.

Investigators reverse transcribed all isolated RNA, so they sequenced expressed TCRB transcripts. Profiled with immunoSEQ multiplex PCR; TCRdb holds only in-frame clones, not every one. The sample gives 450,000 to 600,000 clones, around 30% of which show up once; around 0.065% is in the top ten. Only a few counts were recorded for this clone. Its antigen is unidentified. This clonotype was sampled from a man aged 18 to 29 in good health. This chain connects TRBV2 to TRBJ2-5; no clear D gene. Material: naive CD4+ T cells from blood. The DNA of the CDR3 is TGTGCCAGCAGTGAAGGAGTCGGGGAGACCCAGTACTTC. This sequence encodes CASSEGVGETQYF.